This passage covers 22 T cell receptor beta chains from one sample sequenced in a study of regulatory T cells in long-lasting Graves disease. The time point is: persistent/refractory GD, antithyroid drugs over 5 years with positive TRAb. The TCR library was made from RNA that had been extracted from PBMCs in TRIzol. Investigators prepared the TCR beta libraries by applying iRepertoire HTBI primers and Arm-PCR of CDR3 regions. TCRdb itself ran the multiplex PCR reads through MiXCR, one entry per CDR3 protein. Of 310,000 or so distinct CDR3 sequences in the sample, less than 20% were seen once. The specimen comprised peripheral blood mononuclear cells (PBMCs), sampled when the disease was refractory, from a patient treated with antithyroid drugs. All receptors come from a female donor with Graves disease.

This sequence joins TRBV11-2 and TRBJ2-7; 12 nucleotides agree with TRBD1. The CDR3 loop spans 15 amino acids. The J segment lost 5 bases and the V segment lost 4 bases, leaving 6 bases of the junction unmatched. Per the germline V gene, CDR1 is SGHAT and CDR2 is FQNNGV. CDR3 sequence (DNA): TGTGCCAGCAGCTGGTCCGGGACAGGGGGCCACGAGCAGTACTTC. Residues: CASSWSGTGGHEQYF.

The rearrangement joins TRBV27 to TRBJ2-1; D might be TRBD1 (5 bases). This CDR3 spans 13 amino acids. V was cut by 6 bases and J by 4 bases, with 10 bases left in between. Germline V CDR1 and CDR2: MNHEY, SMNVEV (reference sequence). As DNA, the CDR3 is TGTGCCAGCAGGCAGACAGATTACAATGAGCAGTTCTTC. Its translation is CASRQTDYNEQFF.

There are a few counts of this clonotype. V is TRBV7-9 and J is TRBJ1-4; D remains unclear. Germline CDR1 SEHNR, CDR2 FQNEAQ (reference sequence). This CDR3 contains 13 residues. V was cut by 5 bases and J by 8 bases, with 12 bases left in between. The CDR3 DNA reads TGTGCCAGCAGCCCGGGGTGGGGAGAAAAACTGTTTTTT. Protein sequence: CASSPGWGEKLFF.

At least ten counts were recorded for this clonotype. The chain links TRBV28 to TRBJ1-5, with 8 bases lining up with TRBD1. The CDR3 has 14 residues. After removal of 6 bases from V and 1 base from J, the junction contained 2 bases not matched to a gene. CDR1 and CDR2 from the germline V gene are MDHEN and SYDVKM. The CDR3 DNA sequence: TGTGCCAGCAGGGCAGGGGGCAGCAATCAGCCCCAGCATTTT. Translated: CASRAGGSNQPQHF. The full variable domain, its missing parts supplied by reference TRBV28 and TRBJ1-5, is DVKVTQSSRYLVKRTGEKVFLECVQDMDHENMFWYRQDPGLGLRLIYFSYDVKMKEKGDIPEGYSVSREKKERFSLILESASTNQTSMYLCASRAGGSNQPQHFGDGTRLSIL.

This clonotype was detected a few times. The V and J genes are TRBV15 and TRBJ1-5; D remains ambiguous. The CDR3 has 13 amino acids. Germline V lookup: CDR1 LNHNV, CDR2 YYDKDF (reference sequence). Trimming cost V 0 bases and J 7 bases, with 7 bases left between them. The CDR3 here is CATSRDWRQPQHF. Written as DNA, the CDR3 is TGTGCCACCAGCAGAGATTGGAGGCAGCCCCAGCATTTT.

This clonotype turned up a few times. The rearrangement links TRBV5-4 to TRBJ1-1; D is undetermined. Germline V gene sequence: CDR1 SGHNT, CDR2 YYREEE (reference sequence). Trimming removed 5 bases from V and 4 bases from J, with 18 bases in between. The CDR3 is 15 residues long. The CDR3 sequence is CASRPGTVQTTEAFF. CDR3 sequence (DNA): TGTGCCAGCAGGCCAGGAACAGTGCAGACCACTGAAGCTTTCTTT.

The table lists this clonotype with many counts. The chain links TRBV7-2 to TRBJ2-5; 9 bases are shared with TRBD2. The CDR3 consists of 14 residues. CDR1 is SGHTA and CDR2 is FQGNSA in the germline V gene. V lost 1 base and J lost 5; bases outside the gene matches: 2. The CDR3 nucleotides are TGTGCCAGCAGCTTAGTAGCGGGGGTGGAGACCCAGTACTTC. Its translation: CASSLVAGVETQYF.

This clonotype was detected once. V gene TRBV6-1 combines with J gene TRBJ2-1; the D gene is possibly TRBD2 (7 bases). Trimming removed 8 bases at V and 9 bases at J, with 20 bases between. The CDR3 is 14 residues long. Germline loops: CDR1 MNHNS, CDR2 SASEGT. CDR3 in amino acids: CASALGGGATEQFF. CDR3 in DNA: TGTGCCAGCGCCCTTGGGGGGGGGGCGACTGAGCAGTTCTTC.

The chain employs TRBV29-1 and TRBJ2-7; D could derive from TRBD1 or TRBD2 (5 bases each). In germline, CDR1 is SQVTM, CDR2 ANQGSEA. V lost 2 bases and J lost 6, with 11 bases in between. The CDR3 covers 12 residues. The CDR3 region is CSVESGTGEQYF. CDR3 in DNA: TGCAGCGTTGAATCGGGGACCGGCGAGCAGTACTTC.

This clonotype was detected ten times or more. This rearrangement joins TRBV7-9 to TRBJ2-7; D call uncertain. CDR3 length equals 15 residues. The V end lost 1 base, the J end lost 3 bases, and 13 bases lay between the germline ends. Germline values: CDR1 SEHNR, CDR2 FQNEAQ (reference sequence). The CDR3: CASSLVPGAFYEQYF. The CDR3 region has the DNA TGTGCCAGCAGCTTAGTCCCAGGCGCGTTCTACGAGCAGTACTTC. Full variable domain (remainder filled in from reference TRBV7-9 and TRBJ2-7): DTGVSQNPRHKITKRGQNVTFRCDPISEHNRLYWYRQTLGQGPEFLTYFQNEAQLEKSRLLSDRFSAERPKGSFSTLEIQRTEQGDSAMYLCASSLVPGAFYEQYFGPGTRLTVT.

This clonotype was seen a single time. The chain joins TRBV28 to TRBJ1-5; weak D call: TRBD1 (6 bases). The germline V gene has CDR1 MDHEN and CDR2 SYDVKM. The CDR3 is 14 amino acids. Trimming removed 4 bases at V and 4 bases at J, with 11 bases between. The CDR3 region is CASSSGGANQPQHF. The CDR3 DNA reads as TGTGCCAGCAGTTCGGGGGGCGCGAATCAGCCCCAGCATTTT.

This clonotype was found many times. CDR3 sequence (DNA): TGTGCCAGCAGTTTTGAGGTCGAGCAGTACTTC. It yields the protein CASSFEVEQYF. This chain links TRBV12-3 or TRBV12-4 with TRBJ2-7, with D uncertain. The CDR3 has 11 amino acids. With 3 bases removed from V and 6 bases from J, the gap between germline ends came to 6 bases.

The V and J genes are TRBV7-3 and TRBJ2-7; D is uncertain. In germline, CDR1 is SGHTA, CDR2 FQGTGA. The CDR3 totals 14 residues. V was shortened by 3 bases and J by 2 bases, with 11 bases between the two germline ends. CDR3 sequence reads: CASSLERLTYEQYF. The CDR3 DNA follows: TGTGCCAGCAGCTTGGAAAGGCTAACCTACGAGCAGTACTTC.

The V and J genes are TRBV11-2 and TRBJ2-1; D not certain. Trimming pared 3 bases from V and 5 bases from J, leaving 8 bases between. This CDR3 region has 13 residues. Looked up from germline, CDR1 is SGHAT and CDR2 is FQNNGV. The DNA for the CDR3 is TGTGCCAGCAGCTTGGGCAGAAACAATGAGCAGTTCTTC. It encodes CASSLGRNNEQFF.

In its sample, this clonotype was seen many times. The V call is TRBV27, the J call TRBJ1-1, with D perhaps TRBD1 (6 bases). The ends were cut back, 6 bases at V and 6 bases at J, with 17 bases in the middle. CDR3 length equals 14 residues. CDR1 MNHEY and CDR2 SMNVEV come from the germline V gene (reference sequence). CDR3 coding DNA: TGTGCCAGCAGCCCCCGGGGGCTTTTGGCTGAAGCTTTCTTT. Translation gives CASSPRGLLAEAFF.

This clonotype has a count of ten or more. This chain joins TRBV12-3 or TRBV12-4 and TRBJ1-2; D may be TRBD1 (5 bases). V dropped 2 bases and J dropped 6 bases, with 16 bases sitting between them. This CDR3 has 15 residues. CDR3 amino acids: CASSLNRGAENGYTF. The CDR3 coding sequence is TGTGCCAGCAGTTTAAACCGGGGCGCTGAGAATGGCTACACCTTC.

This clonotype was recorded a few times. The chain has TRBV27 and TRBJ1-2; D perhaps matches TRBD1 (6 bases). The CDR3 sequence is 14 residues long. Germline V gene sequence: CDR1 MNHEY, CDR2 SMNVEV (reference sequence). Trimming left V 5 bases short and J 5 bases short, with 15 bases between. Here the CDR3 reads CASSTNQGFYGYTF. The CDR3 DNA reads TGTGCCAGCAGTACAAATCAGGGGTTTTATGGCTACACCTTC.

In regard to this clonotype: It may be a read error: a sequence one base away is much more abundant. The chain employs TRBV7-9 and TRBJ1-6, with D uncertain. The CDR3 is 13 residues long. V was clipped by 5 bases and J by 11 bases, with 13 bases between them. Germline CDR1 reads SEHNR; CDR2 reads FQNEAQ (reference sequence). This chain's CDR3 is CASSPGNAAPLHF. The CDR3 DNA sequence: TGTGCCAGCAGCCCTGGGAACGCGGCACCCCTCCACTTT. Filled out from reference TRBV7-9 and TRBJ1-6, the complete variable domain reads DTGVSQNPRHKITKRGQNVTFRCDPISEHNRLYWYRQTLGQGPEFLTYFQNEAQLEKSRLLSDRFSAERPKGSFSTLEIQRTEQGDSAMYLCASSPGNAAPLHFGNGTRLTVT.

The chain joins TRBV5-1 to TRBJ2-2; D is undetermined. CDR1 and CDR2 from the germline V gene are SGHRS and YFSETQ. V lost 1 base, J lost 7 bases, and 11 bases lay in between. CDR3 size: 14 residues. The DNA for the CDR3 is TGCGCCAGCAGCTTGCTACCGGCTCTCGGGGAGCTGTTTTTT. Residues: CASSLLPALGELFF.

This clonotype was picked up many times. This chain connects TRBV7-9 to TRBJ1-2; possible D gene TRBD1, 5 bases. The ends were cut back, 5 bases at V and 4 bases at J, with 20 bases in the middle. Germline V gives CDR1 SEHNR, CDR2 FQNEAQ (reference sequence). The CDR3 is 16 amino acids. In DNA, the CDR3 is TGTGCCAGCAGCCCCCCCTCTGCCGGGACGCTCTATGGCTACACCTTC. Protein sequence: CASSPPSAGTLYGYTF. The complete variable domain, with remaining parts taken from reference TRBV7-9 and TRBJ1-2, reads DTGVSQNPRHKITKRGQNVTFRCDPISEHNRLYWYRQTLGQGPEFLTYFQNEAQLEKSRLLSDRFSAERPKGSFSTLEIQRTEQGDSAMYLCASSPPSAGTLYGYTFGSGTRLTVV.

This clonotype was detected only once. The V gene is TRBV12-3 or TRBV12-4, the J gene TRBJ1-1; D is unclear. V was trimmed by 6 bases and J by 0 bases, leaving 11 bases between them. The CDR3 has 14 residues. The CDR3 nucleotides read TGTGCCAGCAGCTGGAGGACGGTGAACACTGAAGCTTTCTTT. Its translation: CASSWRTVNTEAFF.

The V and J genes are TRBV7-9 and TRBJ1-2, with D maybe TRBD1 (6 bases). This CDR3 has 12 amino acids. The V gene's germline CDR1 is SEHNR and CDR2 FQNEAQ (reference sequence). Trimming took off 5 bases at V and 8 bases at J, with 12 bases between the two ends. As DNA, the CDR3 is TGTGCCAGCAGCCAGGGGAGGGGGGGCTACACCTTC. This gives the protein CASSQGRGGYTF. Complete variable domain (other parts from reference TRBV7-9 and TRBJ1-2): DTGVSQNPRHKITKRGQNVTFRCDPISEHNRLYWYRQTLGQGPEFLTYFQNEAQLEKSRLLSDRFSAERPKGSFSTLEIQRTEQGDSAMYLCASSQGRGGYTFGSGTRLTVV.